The text below deals with one T cell receptor beta chain. Antigen: not known. PCR was performed using 60 Vbeta and 13 Jbeta primers. The method was immunoSEQ multiplex PCR; TCRdb's version includes in-frame clones alone and lacks a portion of them. The sample holds about 87,000 clones. The CDR3 extends over 15 amino acids. The germline V gene has CDR1 ENHRY and CDR2 SYGVKD. This sample stems from a study of cytomegalovirus exposure and HLA in healthy donors. Study-wide results and limits: Fewer N-insertions (relative to the 666-donor mean) were reportedly seen in an Asian-associated ancestry cluster in a later analysis. Diagnosis of cytomegalovirus status made by the classifier reportedly showed high specificity and sensitivity. Other equally common chains were less clonally expanded than HLA-associated TCR beta chains, a later analysis showed. Researchers reported in a later analysis that common viral pathogens appeared linked to several top clusters.

The chain links TRBV10-3 to TRBJ2-5, with D uncertain. With the DNA end fitting TRBJ2-7 better, the J assignment may be wrong. The specimen was PBMCs. The clonotype was recovered from a man aged 50 to 59 in good health and CMV-seropositive. The CDR3 reads CAISESGRIYYEQYF. The CDR3 nucleotides are TGTGCCATCAGTGAGTCTGGTAGGATTTACTACGAGCAGTACTTC.